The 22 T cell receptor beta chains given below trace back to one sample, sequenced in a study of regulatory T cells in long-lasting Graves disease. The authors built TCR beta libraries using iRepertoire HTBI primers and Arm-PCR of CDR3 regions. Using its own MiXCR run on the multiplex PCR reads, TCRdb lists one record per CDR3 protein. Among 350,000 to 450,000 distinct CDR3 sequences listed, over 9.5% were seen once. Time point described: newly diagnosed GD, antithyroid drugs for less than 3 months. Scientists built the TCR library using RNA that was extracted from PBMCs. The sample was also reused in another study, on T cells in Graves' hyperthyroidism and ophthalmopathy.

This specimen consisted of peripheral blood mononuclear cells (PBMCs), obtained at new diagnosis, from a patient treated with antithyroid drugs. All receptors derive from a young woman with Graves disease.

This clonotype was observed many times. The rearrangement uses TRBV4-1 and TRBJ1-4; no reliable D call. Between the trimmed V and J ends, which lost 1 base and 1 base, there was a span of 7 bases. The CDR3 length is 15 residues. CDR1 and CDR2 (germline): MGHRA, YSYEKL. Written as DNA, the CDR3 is TGCGCCAGCAGCCAAGTATCCCAAACTAATGAAAAACTGTTTTTT. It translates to CASSQVSQTNEKLFF.

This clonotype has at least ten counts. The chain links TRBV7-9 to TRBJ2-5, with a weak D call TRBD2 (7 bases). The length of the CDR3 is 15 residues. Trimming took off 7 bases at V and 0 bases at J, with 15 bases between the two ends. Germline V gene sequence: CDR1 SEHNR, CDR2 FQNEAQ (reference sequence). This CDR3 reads CASTSRGGDQETQYF. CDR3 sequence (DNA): TGTGCCAGCACCTCTCGCGGGGGCGACCAAGAGACCCAGTACTTC. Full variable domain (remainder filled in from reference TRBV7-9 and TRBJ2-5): DTGVSQNPRHKITKRGQNVTFRCDPISEHNRLYWYRQTLGQGPEFLTYFQNEAQLEKSRLLSDRFSAERPKGSFSTLEIQRTEQGDSAMYLCASTSRGGDQETQYFGPGTRLLVL.

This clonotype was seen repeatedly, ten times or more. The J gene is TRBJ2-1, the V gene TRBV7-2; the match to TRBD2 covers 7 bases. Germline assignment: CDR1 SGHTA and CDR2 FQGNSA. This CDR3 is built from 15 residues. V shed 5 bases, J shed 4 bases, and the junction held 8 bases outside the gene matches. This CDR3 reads CASSPPLRGYNEQFF. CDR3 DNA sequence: TGTGCCAGCAGCCCCCCTCTGCGGGGGTACAATGAGCAGTTCTTC.

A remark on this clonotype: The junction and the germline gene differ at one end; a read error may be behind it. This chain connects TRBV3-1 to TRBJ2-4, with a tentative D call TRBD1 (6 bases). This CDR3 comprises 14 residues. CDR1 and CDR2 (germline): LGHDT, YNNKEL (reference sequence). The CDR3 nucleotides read TGTGCCAGCAGCCAAGGTGGGGGCAAAACCATTCAGTACTTC. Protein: CASSQGGGKTIQYF.

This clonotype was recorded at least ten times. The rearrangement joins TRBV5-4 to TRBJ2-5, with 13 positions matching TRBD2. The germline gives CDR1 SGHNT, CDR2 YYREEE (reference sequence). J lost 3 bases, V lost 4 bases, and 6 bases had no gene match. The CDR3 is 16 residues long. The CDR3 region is CASSPQTSGGKETQYF. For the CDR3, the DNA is TGTGCCAGCAGCCCGCAGACTAGCGGGGGGAAAGAGACCCAGTACTTC.

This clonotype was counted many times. The CDR3 bases are TGCGCCAGCAGCCAGGGCCCTCCAGGGGGCAGGTCTGAAGCTTTCTTT. Its translation is CASSQGPPGGRSEAFF. The rearrangement joins TRBV4-3 to TRBJ1-1; 8 nucleotides align to TRBD1. CDR3 length: 16 amino acids. Trimming removed 3 bases from V and 6 bases from J; junction bases left unmatched: 12. Germline V lookup: CDR1 LGHNA, CDR2 YSLEER.

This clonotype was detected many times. The CDR3 loop is CATSDPGKGLRGETQYF. In nucleotides, the CDR3 is TGTGCCACCAGTGATCCTGGGAAGGGACTGCGAGGAGAGACCCAGTACTTC. The chain carries TRBV24-1 and TRBJ2-5; a weak D match, TRBD2 (6 bases). Germline assignment: CDR1 KGHDR and CDR2 SFDVKD. V lost 3 bases to trimming and J lost 4 bases, with 20 bases between them. This CDR3 comprises 17 residues.

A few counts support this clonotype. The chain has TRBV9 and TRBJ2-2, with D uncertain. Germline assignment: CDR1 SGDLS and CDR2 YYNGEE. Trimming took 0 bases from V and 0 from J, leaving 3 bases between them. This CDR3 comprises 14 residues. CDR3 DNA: TGTGCCAGCAGCGTAGGAGCGAACACCGGGGAGCTGTTTTTT. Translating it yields CASSVGANTGELFF.

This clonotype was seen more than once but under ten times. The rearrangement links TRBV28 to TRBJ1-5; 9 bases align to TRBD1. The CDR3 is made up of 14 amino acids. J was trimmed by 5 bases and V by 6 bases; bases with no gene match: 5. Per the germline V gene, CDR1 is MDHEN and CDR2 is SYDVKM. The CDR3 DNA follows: TGTGCCAGCAGACCGACAGGGGGGCATCAGCCCCAGCATTTT. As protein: CASRPTGGHQPQHF.

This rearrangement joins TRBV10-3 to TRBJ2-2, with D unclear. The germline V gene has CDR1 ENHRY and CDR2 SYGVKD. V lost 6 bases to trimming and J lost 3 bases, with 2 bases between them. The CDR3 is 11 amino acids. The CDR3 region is CAIRDTGELFF. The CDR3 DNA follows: TGTGCCATCAGAGACACCGGGGAGCTGTTTTTT.

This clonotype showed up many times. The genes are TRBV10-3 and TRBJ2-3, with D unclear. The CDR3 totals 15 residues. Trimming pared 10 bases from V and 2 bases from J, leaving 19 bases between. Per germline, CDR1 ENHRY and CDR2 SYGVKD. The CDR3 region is CATRIERILTDTQYF. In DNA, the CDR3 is TGTGCCACCCGTATTGAGCGCATCCTCACAGATACGCAGTATTTT.

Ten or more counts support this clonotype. DNA for the CDR3: TGTGCCAGTATGGAGGGACAGGGGGACACTGAAGCTTTCTTT. It translates to CASMEGQGDTEAFF. This chain joins TRBV19 and TRBJ1-1; 11 bases are shared with TRBD1. Trimming took 7 bases from V and 3 from J; bases not matched to a gene: 4. This CDR3 comprises 14 residues. Germline CDR1 is LNHDA and CDR2 is SQIVND (reference sequence). Together with reference TRBV19 and TRBJ1-1, the CDR3 gives the full variable domain: DGGITQSPKYLFRKEGQNVTLSCEQNLNHDAMYWYRQDPGQGLRLIYYSQIVNDFQKGDIAEGYSVSREKKESFPLTVTSAQKNPTAFYLCASMEGQGDTEAFFGQGTRLTVV.

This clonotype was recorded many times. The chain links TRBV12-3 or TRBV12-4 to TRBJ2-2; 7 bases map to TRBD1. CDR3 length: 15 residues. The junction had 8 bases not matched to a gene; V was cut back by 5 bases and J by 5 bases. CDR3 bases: TGTGCCAGCAGTCCCCGACAGGGTGGAACCGGGGAGCTGTTTTTT. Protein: CASSPRQGGTGELFF.

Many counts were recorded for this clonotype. CDR3 nucleotides: TGTGCCAGCAGCCTTACCGGGACAGGGGACGACGAGCAGTACTTC. It specifies CASSLTGTGDDEQYF. The V call is TRBV3-1, the J call TRBJ2-7, with 10 bases matching TRBD1. CDR3 length equals 15 residues. After removal of 4 bases from V and 5 bases from J, the junction contained 8 bases not matched to a gene. In germline, CDR1 is LGHDT, CDR2 YNNKEL (reference sequence).

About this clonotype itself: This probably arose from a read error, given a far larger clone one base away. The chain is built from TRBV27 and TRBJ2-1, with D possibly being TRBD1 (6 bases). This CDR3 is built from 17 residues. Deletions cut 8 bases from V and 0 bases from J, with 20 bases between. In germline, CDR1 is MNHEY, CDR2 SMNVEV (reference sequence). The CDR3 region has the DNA TGTGCCAGCGGCAGTCTAGGGGGTTCTGGCTCCTACAATGAGCAGTTCTTC. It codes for CASGSLGGSGSYNEQFF.

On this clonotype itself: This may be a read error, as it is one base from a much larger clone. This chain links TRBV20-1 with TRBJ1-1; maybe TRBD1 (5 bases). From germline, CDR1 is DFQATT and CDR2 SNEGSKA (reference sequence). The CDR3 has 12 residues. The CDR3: CSAPQGDTGAFF. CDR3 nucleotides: TGCAGTGCCCCGCAGGGAGACACTGGAGCTTTCTTT.

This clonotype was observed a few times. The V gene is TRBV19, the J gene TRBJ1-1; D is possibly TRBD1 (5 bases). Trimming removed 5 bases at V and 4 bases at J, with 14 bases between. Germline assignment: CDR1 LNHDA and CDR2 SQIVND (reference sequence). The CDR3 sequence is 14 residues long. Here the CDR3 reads CASSYQGAGTEAFF. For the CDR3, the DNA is TGTGCCAGTAGTTATCAAGGGGCCGGCACTGAAGCTTTCTTT.

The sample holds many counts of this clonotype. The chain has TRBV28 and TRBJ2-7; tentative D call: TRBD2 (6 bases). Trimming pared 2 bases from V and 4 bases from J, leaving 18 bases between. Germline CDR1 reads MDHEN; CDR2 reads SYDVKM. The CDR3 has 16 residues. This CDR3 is CASSLDRLGGRYEQYF. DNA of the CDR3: TGTGCCAGCAGTTTAGACCGCTTGGGGGGTAGGTACGAGCAGTACTTC.

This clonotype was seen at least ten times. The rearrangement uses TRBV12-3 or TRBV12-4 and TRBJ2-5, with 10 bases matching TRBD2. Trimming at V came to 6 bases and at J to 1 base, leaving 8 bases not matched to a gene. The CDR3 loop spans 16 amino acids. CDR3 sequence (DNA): TGTGCCAGCAGCCCTATAGCGGGGGGCCCCCAAGAGACCCAGTACTTC. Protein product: CASSPIAGGPQETQYF.

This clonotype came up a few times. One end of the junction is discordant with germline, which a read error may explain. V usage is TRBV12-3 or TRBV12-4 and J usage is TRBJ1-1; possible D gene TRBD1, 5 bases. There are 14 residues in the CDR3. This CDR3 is CAGSWTNMNTEAFF. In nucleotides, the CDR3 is TGTGCCGGCAGTTGGACAAACATGAACACTGAAGCTTTCTTT.

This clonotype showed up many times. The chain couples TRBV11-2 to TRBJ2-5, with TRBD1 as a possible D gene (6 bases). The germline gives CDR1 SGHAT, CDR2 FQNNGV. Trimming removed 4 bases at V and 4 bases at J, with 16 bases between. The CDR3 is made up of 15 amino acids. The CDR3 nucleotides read TGTGCCAGCAGCTCGTACAGGGACGGCGGAGAGACCCAGTACTTC. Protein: CASSSYRDGGETQYF.

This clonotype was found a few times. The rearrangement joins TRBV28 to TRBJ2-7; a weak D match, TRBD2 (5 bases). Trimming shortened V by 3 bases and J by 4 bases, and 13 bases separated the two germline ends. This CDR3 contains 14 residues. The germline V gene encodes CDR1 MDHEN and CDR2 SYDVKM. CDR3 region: CASSFQLGGYEQYF. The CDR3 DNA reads TGTGCCAGCAGTTTCCAATTGGGCGGGTACGAGCAGTACTTC.